One sample yielded the 8 T cell receptor beta chains listed below, sequenced in a study of T cells in Graves' hyperthyroidism and ophthalmopathy. The investigators amplified TCR beta CDR3 regions from RNA transcripts. Researchers ran a first-round RT-PCR on the TCR CDR3 using the HTBI primer set. TCRdb independently ran MiXCR on the multiplex PCR reads; one entry per CDR3 protein. The sample has roughly 750,000 distinct CDR3 sequences; about 17% are singletons. The sample taken for sequencing was blood. The receptor set was obtained from a young man with Graves' hyperthyroidism.

The count of this clonotype is one. The chain recombines TRBV7-9 with TRBJ1-1, with D possibly matching TRBD1 (5 bases). This CDR3 has 17 amino acids. The germline gives CDR1 SEHNR, CDR2 FQNEAQ (reference sequence). V dropped 1 base and J dropped 7 bases, with 22 bases sitting between them. As DNA, the CDR3 is TGTGCCAGCAGCTTAGGGCAGGGTGTTCGGCCATCCCTTGAAGCTTTCTTT. Its protein is CASSLGQGVRPSLEAFF.

The chain couples TRBV6-2 or TRBV6-3 to TRBJ2-1; perhaps TRBD1 as D (6 bases). Germline V gene lookup returns CDR1 MNHEY and CDR2 SVGEGT. The germline V and J ends were trimmed by 7 bases and 5 bases, with 12 bases remaining between them. This CDR3 spans 13 amino acids. The chain's CDR3 is CASNLGTNNEQFF. The CDR3, as DNA: TGTGCCAGCAACCTCGGGACAAACAATGAGCAGTTCTTC.

This clonotype showed up many times. The chain combines TRBV2 with TRBJ2-4; tentative D call: TRBD2 (5 bases). This CDR3 has 15 amino acids. V dropped 6 bases and J dropped 8 bases, with 20 bases sitting between them. Germline V gene lookup returns CDR1 SNHLY and CDR2 FYNNEI. The CDR3 reads CASSNTRAGADIQYF. The CDR3 nucleotides read TGTGCCAGCAGCAATACGAGGGCTGGCGCGGACATTCAGTACTTC.

V gene TRBV20-1 combines with J gene TRBJ2-1, with 7 bases matching TRBD2. The CDR3 covers 17 residues. The V and J ends lost 2 bases and 0 bases, in that order; junction bases with no gene match: 10. CDR1 is DFQATT and CDR2 is SNEGSKA in the germline V gene (reference sequence). The CDR3: CSARQSLADSSYNEQFF. Written as DNA, the CDR3 is TGCAGTGCTAGACAGTCCCTAGCGGATAGCTCCTACAATGAGCAGTTCTTC.

This clonotype was detected many times. The chain carries TRBV28 and TRBJ1-2; 7 bases align to TRBD1. The CDR3 consists of 13 residues. J lost 6 bases, V lost 5 bases, and 6 bases had no gene match. CDR1 is MDHEN, CDR2 SYDVKM, per germline. The CDR3 nucleotides are TGTGCCAGCAGTGTGCAGGGGGTCCATGGCTACACCTTC. It yields the protein CASSVQGVHGYTF.

In this sample, this clonotype turned up many times. The V call is TRBV11-2, the J call TRBJ2-2; 14 nucleotides agree with TRBD2. The CDR3 runs to 15 residues. CDR1 and CDR2 from the germline V gene are SGHAT and FQNNGV. V shed 5 bases and J 7 bases; nucleotides not matched to a gene: 3. CDR3 region: CASSLGLAGGGELFF. CDR3 in DNA: TGTGCCAGCAGCCTAGGACTAGCGGGAGGCGGGGAGCTGTTTTTT.

In this sample, this clonotype turned up once. This may come from a read error, since a much larger clone is one base off. CDR3 region: CASSAAGTGNPPLHF. The CDR3 DNA follows: TGCGCCAGCAGCGCCGCCGGGACAGGGAATCCACCCCTCCACTTT. The chain couples TRBV5-1 to TRBJ1-6; 9 bases match TRBD1. The CDR3 has 15 residues. With V trimmed by 4 bases and J by 11 bases, 10 bases remained unmatched. The germline V gene encodes CDR1 SGHRS and CDR2 YFSETQ. Supplemented by reference TRBV5-1 and TRBJ1-6, the full variable domain reads KAGVTQTPRYLIKTRGQQVTLSCSPISGHRSVSWYQQTPGQGLQFLFEYFSETQRNKGNFPGRFSGRQFSNSRSEMNVSTLELGDSALYLCASSAAGTGNPPLHFGNGTRLTVT.

The genes are TRBV27 and TRBJ2-7; D is ambiguous. CDR3 length equals 14 residues. V was clipped by 5 bases and J by 0 bases, with 11 bases between them. Germline CDR1 MNHEY, CDR2 SMNVEV (reference sequence). This chain's CDR3 is CASSSQALSYEQYF. In DNA, the CDR3 is TGTGCCAGCAGTAGCCAGGCCCTCTCCTACGAGCAGTACTTC.